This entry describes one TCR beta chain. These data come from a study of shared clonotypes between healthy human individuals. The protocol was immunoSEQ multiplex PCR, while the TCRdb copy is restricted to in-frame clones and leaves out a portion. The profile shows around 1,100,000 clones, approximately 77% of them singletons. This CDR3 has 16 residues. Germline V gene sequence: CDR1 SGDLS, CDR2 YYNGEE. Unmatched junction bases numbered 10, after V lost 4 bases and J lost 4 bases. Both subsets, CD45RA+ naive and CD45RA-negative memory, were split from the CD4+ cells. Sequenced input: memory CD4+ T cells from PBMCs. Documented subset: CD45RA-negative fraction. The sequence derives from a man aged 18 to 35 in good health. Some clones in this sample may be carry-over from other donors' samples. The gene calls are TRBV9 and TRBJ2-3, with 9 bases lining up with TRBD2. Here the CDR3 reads CASSRLAGEFSDTQYF. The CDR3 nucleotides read TGTGCCAGCAGCAGATTAGCGGGAGAATTTTCAGATACGCAGTATTTT.